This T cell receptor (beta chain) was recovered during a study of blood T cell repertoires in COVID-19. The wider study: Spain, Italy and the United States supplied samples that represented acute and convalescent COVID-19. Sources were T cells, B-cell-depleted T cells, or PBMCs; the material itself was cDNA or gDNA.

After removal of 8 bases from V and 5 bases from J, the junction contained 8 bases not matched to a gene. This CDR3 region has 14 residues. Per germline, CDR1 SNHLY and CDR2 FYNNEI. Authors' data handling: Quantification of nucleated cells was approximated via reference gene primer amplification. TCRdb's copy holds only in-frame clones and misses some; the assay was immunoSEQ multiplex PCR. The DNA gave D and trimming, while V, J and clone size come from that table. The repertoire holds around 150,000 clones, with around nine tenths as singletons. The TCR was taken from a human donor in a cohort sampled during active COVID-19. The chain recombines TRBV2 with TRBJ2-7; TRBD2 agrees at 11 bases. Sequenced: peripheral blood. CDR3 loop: CASVLAGGTHEQYF. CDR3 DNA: TGTGCCAGCGTGCTAGCGGGAGGTACCCACGAGCAGTACTTC. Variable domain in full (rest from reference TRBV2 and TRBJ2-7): EPEVTQTPSHQVTQMGQEVILRCVPISNHLYFYWYRQILGQKVEFLVSFYNNEISEKSEIFDDQFSVERPDGSNFTLKIRSTKLEDSAMYFCASVLAGGTHEQYFGPGTRLTVT.